A selection of T cell receptor beta chains follows, all from one sample in a study of ipilimumab plus nivolumab after autologous stem cell transplantation. This table comes from immunoSEQ multiplex PCR, and its TCRdb copy is limited to in-frame clones, with some not included. The sample contains about 43,000 clones, about 88% of which appear only once. The sequenced sample was PBMCs, obtained in a trial of ipilimumab plus nivolumab as post-transplant consolidation. The receptor source for this set is a male donor with multiple myeloma. Each CDR3 is given with its conserved first and last residue. D genes are given only for firm matches. Some rows mark clone size as missing; the rest say once, few, many or name a class of expanded clone.

clone_size: NA
d_call: TRBD1
j_call: TRBJ2-5
v_call: TRBV5-1
cdr3_aa: CASSLERQGTQETQYF
cdr3_nt: TGCGCCAGCAGCTTGGAGCGACAGGGCACCCAAGAGACCCAGTACTTC

clone_size: NA
d_call: TRBD1
j_call: TRBJ2-6
v_call: TRBV5-6
cdr3_aa: CASSWADRVPGANVLTF
cdr3_nt: TGTGCCAGCAGCTGGGCGGACAGGGTCCCAGGGGCCAACGTCCTGACTTTC

clone_size: NA
d_call: TRBD2
j_call: TRBJ2-1
v_call: TRBV12-5
cdr3_aa: CASGLPPGLVWNEQFF
cdr3_nt: TGTGCTAGTGGTTTGCCCCCGGGACTAGTGTGGAATGAGCAGTTCTTC

clone_size: NA
d_call: NA
j_call: TRBJ1-2
v_call: TRBV19
cdr3_aa: CASRQGRGYTF
cdr3_nt: TGTGCCAGTAGACAGGGAAGGGGCTACACCTTC

clone_size: NA
d_call: NA
j_call: TRBJ2-5
v_call: TRBV30
cdr3_aa: CAWGSGGRETQYF
cdr3_nt: TGTGCCTGGGGCTCTGGGGGGCGAGAGACCCAGTACTTC

clone_size: NA
d_call: TRBD1
j_call: TRBJ2-1
v_call: TRBV5-1
cdr3_aa: CASSEQGSYNEQFF
cdr3_nt: TGCGCCAGCAGTGAACAGGGGTCCTACAATGAGCAGTTCTTC

clone_size: NA
d_call: TRBD2
j_call: TRBJ2-2
v_call: TRBV7-9
cdr3_aa: CASSSRLADGELFF
cdr3_nt: TGTGCCAGCAGCTCCCGACTAGCAGACGGGGAGCTGTTTTTT

clone_size: NA
d_call: TRBD1
j_call: TRBJ2-1
v_call: TRBV9
cdr3_aa: CASSVEGQGGYNEQFF
cdr3_nt: TGTGCCAGCAGCGTAGAGGGACAGGGGGGATACAATGAGCAGTTCTTC

clone_size: NA
d_call: TRBD2
j_call: TRBJ2-1
v_call: TRBV5-1
cdr3_aa: CASSLASGSSYNEQFF
cdr3_nt: TGCGCCAGCAGCTTGGCCAGCGGGAGCTCCTACAATGAGCAGTTCTTC

clone_size: NA
d_call: TRBD1
j_call: TRBJ1-6
v_call: TRBV7-2
cdr3_aa: CASSLRQGDNSPLHF
cdr3_nt: TGTGCCAGCAGCCTCCGACAGGGGGATAATTCACCCCTCCACTTT

clone_size: once
d_call: TRBD1
j_call: TRBJ1-1
v_call: TRBV5-6
cdr3_aa: CASTRTGLGTEAFF
cdr3_nt: TGTGCCAGCACCCGGACAGGGTTGGGCACTGAAGCTTTCTTT

clone_size: NA
d_call: NA
j_call: TRBJ2-5
v_call: TRBV10-3
cdr3_aa: CASGGDQETQYF
cdr3_nt: TGTGCCAGCGGGGGCGATCAAGAGACCCAGTACTTC

clone_size: NA
d_call: TRBD2
j_call: TRBJ2-4
v_call: TRBV6-4
cdr3_aa: CASSRSGGASIQYF
cdr3_nt: TGTGCCAGCAGCCGTAGCGGGGGGGCGAGCATTCAGTACTTC

clone_size: NA
d_call: NA
j_call: TRBJ1-4
v_call: TRBV20-1
cdr3_aa: CSARLNEKLFF
cdr3_nt: TGCAGTGCTAGGCTTAATGAAAAACTGTTTTTT

clone_size: NA
d_call: TRBD2
j_call: TRBJ2-7
v_call: TRBV29-1
cdr3_aa: CSVELAGGTRSLEQYF
cdr3_nt: TGCAGCGTTGAACTAGCGGGAGGCACCCGGTCACTCGAGCAGTACTTC

clone_size: NA
d_call: TRBD2
j_call: TRBJ2-7
v_call: TRBV7-2
cdr3_aa: CASSLLGTSYEQYF
cdr3_nt: TGTGCCAGCAGCTTATTGGGGACTAGCTACGAGCAGTACTTC

clone_size: NA
d_call: NA
j_call: TRBJ2-1
v_call: TRBV7-3
cdr3_aa: CASSSSQRGEQFF
cdr3_nt: TGTGCCAGCAGCTCGTCCCAGAGAGGTGAGCAGTTCTTC

clone_size: NA
d_call: TRBD1
j_call: TRBJ2-5
v_call: TRBV30
cdr3_aa: CAWRVQGAKTQYF
cdr3_nt: TGTGCCTGGAGGGTACAGGGGGCCAAGACCCAGTACTTC

clone_size: NA
d_call: NA
j_call: TRBJ1-4
v_call: TRBV6-5
cdr3_aa: CASSQGRTNEKLFF
cdr3_nt: TGTGCCAGCAGCCAGGGGAGAACTAATGAAAAACTGTTTTTT

clone_size: NA
d_call: NA
j_call: TRBJ1-1
v_call: TRBV18
cdr3_aa: CASSPTETTEAFF
cdr3_nt: TGTGCCAGCTCACCGACAGAGACCACTGAAGCTTTCTTT

clone_size: NA
d_call: TRBD1
j_call: TRBJ2-1
v_call: TRBV28
cdr3_aa: CASSPTTGGGFF
cdr3_nt: TGTGCCAGCAGTCCGACGACAGGGGGCGGGTTCTTC

clone_size: NA
d_call: TRBD1
j_call: TRBJ2-1
v_call: TRBV5-4
cdr3_aa: CASSLESGGLGEQFF
cdr3_nt: TGTGCCAGCAGCTTGGAGTCAGGGGGATTGGGTGAGCAGTTCTTC

clone_size: NA
d_call: NA
j_call: TRBJ1-2
v_call: TRBV19
cdr3_aa: CASSTVRGGPNYGYTF
cdr3_nt: TGTGCCAGTAGTACGGTACGCGGTGGCCCTAACTATGGCTACACCTTC

clone_size: once
d_call: NA
j_call: TRBJ1-3
v_call: TRBV10-1
cdr3_aa: CASSAIPGNTIYF
cdr3_nt: TGCGCCAGCAGTGCAATACCTGGAAACACCATATATTTT

clone_size: NA
d_call: NA
j_call: TRBJ1-2
v_call: TRBV11-2
cdr3_aa: CASSHVAKANYGYTF
cdr3_nt: TGTGCCAGCAGCCACGTAGCTAAAGCTAACTATGGCTACACCTTC

clone_size: NA
d_call: NA
j_call: TRBJ1-2
v_call: TRBV5-1
cdr3_aa: CASSLERGRDGYTF
cdr3_nt: TGCGCCAGCAGCTTGGAAAGGGGACGGGATGGCTACACCTTC

clone_size: NA
d_call: NA
j_call: TRBJ2-5
v_call: TRBV6-6
cdr3_aa: CASSPRTAQETQYF
cdr3_nt: TGTGCCAGCAGCCCCAGGACAGCCCAAGAGACCCAGTACTTC

clone_size: NA
d_call: NA
j_call: TRBJ1-3
v_call: TRBV6-5
cdr3_aa: CASSSRGNTIYF
cdr3_nt: TGTGCCAGCAGCTCTAGGGGAAACACCATATATTTT

clone_size: NA
d_call: TRBD2
j_call: TRBJ2-3
v_call: TRBV9
cdr3_aa: CASSSSGVITDTQYF
cdr3_nt: TGTGCCAGCAGCTCCAGCGGGGTTATCACAGATACGCAGTATTTT

clone_size: NA
d_call: TRBD1
j_call: TRBJ1-2
v_call: TRBV6-1
cdr3_aa: CASSERPAGTGSQRDYGYTF
cdr3_nt: TGTGCCAGCAGTGAACGGCCCGCCGGGACAGGTAGTCAGCGAGACTATGGCTACACCTTC

clone_size: once
d_call: TRBD1
j_call: TRBJ1-1
v_call: TRBV4-1
cdr3_aa: CASSQGQGAGNTEAFF
cdr3_nt: TGCGCCAGCAGCCAAGGACAGGGGGCCGGGAACACTGAAGCTTTCTTT

clone_size: NA
d_call: NA
j_call: TRBJ2-7
v_call: TRBV6-6
cdr3_aa: CASSSGGFEQYF
cdr3_nt: TGTGCCAGCAGTTCTGGAGGGTTCGAGCAGTACTTC

clone_size: few
d_call: TRBD2
j_call: TRBJ2-5
v_call: TRBV2
cdr3_aa: CARQGSSAGTRGETQYF
cdr3_nt: TGTGCCAGGCAGGGATCCTCCGCTGGGACTAGAGGGGAGACCCAGTACTTC

clone_size: NA
d_call: TRBD1
j_call: TRBJ1-1
v_call: TRBV6-1
cdr3_aa: CASSWDRTNTEAFF
cdr3_nt: TGTGCCAGCAGTTGGGACAGGACGAACACTGAAGCTTTCTTT

clone_size: NA
d_call: TRBD1
j_call: TRBJ2-5
v_call: TRBV30
cdr3_aa: CAWSRQGRKTQYF
cdr3_nt: TGTGCCTGGAGCAGACAGGGGAGAAAGACCCAGTACTTC

clone_size: NA
d_call: TRBD2
j_call: TRBJ2-5
v_call: TRBV18
cdr3_aa: CASSPAGTSTETQYF
cdr3_nt: TGTGCCAGCTCACCTGCCGGGACTAGTACGGAGACCCAGTACTTC

clone_size: NA
d_call: NA
j_call: TRBJ2-1
v_call: TRBV5-4
cdr3_aa: CASSGDWGGVGDEQFF
cdr3_nt: TGTGCCAGCAGCGGTGACTGGGGAGGTGTAGGTGATGAGCAGTTCTTC

clone_size: NA
d_call: NA
j_call: TRBJ1-3
v_call: TRBV7-2
cdr3_aa: CASSLPQGSGNTIYF
cdr3_nt: TGTGCCAGCAGCTTACCCCAGGGCTCTGGAAACACCATATATTTT

clone_size: NA
d_call: NA
j_call: TRBJ1-1
v_call: TRBV28
cdr3_aa: CASSLFSQTNTEAFF
cdr3_nt: TGTGCCAGCAGTTTATTTTCCCAGACGAACACTGAAGCTTTCTTT

clone_size: NA
d_call: NA
j_call: TRBJ2-1
v_call: TRBV5-1
cdr3_aa: CASSSIGPGQADYNEQFF
cdr3_nt: TGCGCCAGCAGCTCTATAGGGCCCGGACAAGCAGACTACAATGAGCAGTTCTTC

clone_size: NA
d_call: TRBD1
j_call: TRBJ2-3
v_call: TRBV11-3
cdr3_aa: CASSPGQGITDTQYF
cdr3_nt: TGTGCCAGCAGCCCGGGACAGGGGATAACAGATACGCAGTATTTT

clone_size: once
d_call: NA
j_call: TRBJ2-7
v_call: TRBV4-2
cdr3_aa: CASSPESGPAYEQYF
cdr3_nt: TGTGCCAGCAGCCCCGAGAGCGGGCCGGCCTACGAGCAGTACTTC